Sequencing of this TCR beta chain was carried out in a study of shared clonotypes between healthy human individuals. This CDR3 is built from 13 residues. It was about 210 ng DNA, about 30,000 T cell genomes, that sorted-subset replicate PCRs used. Clones were read by immunoSEQ multiplex PCR, and TCRdb kept only the in-frame ones, dropping some. The profile covers a few million clones, with more than 90% appearing a single time and 0.1% to 0.15% taken by the ten largest. The chain has TRBV21-1 and TRBJ1-6. TRBV21-1 is a pseudogene. This TCR came from a man between 18 and 29 years old in good health. Sequencing was done on a sample of naive CD4+ T cells sorted from blood. Subset meaning: CD45RA+ positively selected. In nucleotides, the CDR3 is TGTGCCAGCACCGCATCTACATGGTCACCCCTCCACTTT. This encodes CASTASTWSPLHF.